This T cell receptor (beta chain) was sequenced for a study of identical twins. Unique molecular identifiers were present on the cDNA, which also gained a universal primer site by template switching. In TCRdb, the 5' RACE reads were re-called with MiXCR into one record per CDR3 protein. The sample comprises 550,000 to 700,000 distinct CDR3 sequences, around 21% of which are singletons, and roughly 4.3% rests with the top ten. Study-level points and caveats: Cord blood beta clonotypes that were abundant carried fewer insertions, and memory repertoires showed no such trend.

This clonotype has more than one count but fewer than ten. Its antigen is undetermined. Germline-derived CDR1 and CDR2 are LGHNA and YSLEER. The V gene end was trimmed by 1 base and the J gene end by 7 bases; junction bases not matched to a gene: 3. The CDR3 is 14 residues long. This sample also belongs to another study, concerning T cells expressing NK-cell markers. That source reports: Sorted CD3+CD56+NKG2C+, CD3+CD56+NKG2C- and CD3+CD56-NKG2C+ T cells supplied TCR beta repertoires. Several of the donors also had these clonotypes leading their CD3+CD56-NKG2C+ fraction.

Sequences were obtained from PBMCs. The source is a young woman in good health. This rearrangement joins TRBV4-3 to TRBJ2-1, with TRBD1 identical over 8 bases. The CDR3 DNA sequence: TGCGCCAGCAGCCAAGGACAGGGGTTTAATGAGCAGTTCTTC. Translation: CASSQGQGFNEQFF.